These T cell receptor beta chains were read from a single sample in a study of cytomegalovirus exposure and HLA in healthy donors. TCRdb's table, derived via immunoSEQ multiplex PCR, lists solely in-frame clones and lacks some. The data show approximately 160,000 clones, with roughly 91% seen just once and about 3.5% held by the top ten. The source material was PBMCs. These receptors were taken from a woman aged 18-29 years in good health and CMV-seropositive. Both conserved end residues are part of each CDR3. The order of the fields is V gene, D gene, J gene, clone size, CDR3 protein, CDR3 DNA. D genes are given only for firm matches. Part of the rows lack a size; the others show once, few, many or a class for expanded clones.

TRBV2,.,TRBJ2-2,.,CASSGGEVAPGELFF,TGTGCCAGCAGCGGGGGAGAGGTGGCACCCGGGGAGCTGTTTTTT
TRBV28,.,TRBJ1-2,.,CATLDHPHYGYTF,TGTGCCACCCTAGATCATCCCCACTATGGCTACACCTTC
TRBV11-2,TRBD1,TRBJ2-7,.,CASSLDRGTGGNEQYF,TGTGCCAGCAGCTTAGATAGGGGGACAGGGGGTAACGAGCAGTACTTC
TRBV7-9,TRBD1,TRBJ2-3,once,CASRPGTGEYRAPTDTQYF,TGTGCCAGCAGACCTGGGACAGGTGAATATAGAGCCCCCACAGATACGCAGTATTTT
TRBV5-4,.,TRBJ2-2,.,CASSLPGDTGELFF,TGTGCCAGCAGCTTGCCAGGGGACACCGGGGAGCTGTTTTTT
TRBV6-1,.,TRBJ2-5,.,CASYQGGETQYF,TGTGCCAGCTACCAGGGCGGCGAGACCCAGTACTTC
TRBV11-2,.,TRBJ2-5,.,CASMRGNQETQYF,TGTGCCAGCATGCGCGGAAACCAAGAGACCCAGTACTTC
TRBV5-4,TRBD1,TRBJ2-3,few,CASSRTGVDTQYF,TGTGCCAGCAGCCGGACAGGGGTGGATACGCAGTATTTT
TRBV29-1,.,TRBJ1-1,.,CSVEKGLEAFF,TGCAGCGTTGAGAAGGGGCTTGAAGCTTTCTTT
TRBV14,TRBD2,TRBJ2-5,.,CASSPRLAGGPVRPEKETQYF,TGTGCCAGCAGCCCTAGACTAGCGGGAGGGCCTGTTCGGCCGGAGAAAGAGACCCAGTACTTC
TRBV9,TRBD2,TRBJ2-1,once,CASSVEQAGGWDNEQFF,TGTGCCAGCAGCGTAGAGCAAGCGGGAGGATGGGACAATGAGCAGTTCTTC
TRBV30,TRBD2,TRBJ2-6,.,CAWTIGLAGVAGANVLTF,TGTGCCTGGACAATCGGACTAGCGGGAGTCGCTGGGGCCAACGTCCTGACTTTC
TRBV6-1,.,TRBJ1-2,.,CASTTPGRGSYTF,TGTGCCAGCACCACACCAGGGCGGGGGAGCTACACCTTC
TRBV27,TRBD2,TRBJ2-1,.,CASSKQSWAGGPLNEQFF,TGTGCCAGCAGTAAACAGAGCTGGGCGGGAGGGCCCCTCAATGAGCAGTTCTTC
TRBV12-5,.,TRBJ2-7,.,CASANRDSRNEQYF,TGTGCTAGTGCCAACCGGGACTCGCGCAACGAGCAGTACTTC
TRBV2,.,TRBJ1-4,.,CASSDRHNEKLFF,TGTGCCAGCAGTGACAGGCATAATGAAAAACTGTTTTTT
TRBV7-3,.,TRBJ2-5,once,CASSCLQETQYF,TGTGCCAGCAGCTGTTTACAAGAGACCCAGTACTTC
TRBV10-3,TRBD1,TRBJ2-7,.,CAIKGTGGSYEQYF,TGTGCCATCAAAGGGACAGGGGGGTCCTACGAGCAGTACTTC
TRBV2,.,TRBJ1-1,.,CASRPPEAGTEAFF,TGTGCCAGCAGACCCCCGGAGGCGGGTACTGAAGCTTTCTTT
TRBV7-9,.,TRBJ1-1,.,CASSLTAGTEAFF,TGTGCCAGCAGCTTGACCGCGGGCACTGAAGCTTTCTTT
TRBV7-9,.,TRBJ2-2,.,CASNDGTSATGELFF,TGTGCCAGCAACGATGGGACATCGGCCACCGGGGAGCTGTTTTTT
TRBV11-3,.,TRBJ1-3,.,CASHTGLSGNTIYF,TGTGCCAGCCATACCGGACTTTCTGGAAACACCATATATTTT
TRBV2,.,TRBJ2-1,.,CASRLVGDEQFF,TGTGCCTCGCGCCTAGTAGGTGATGAGCAGTTCTTC
TRBV7-9,TRBD1,TRBJ2-7,.,CASSPPPGQGLYEQYF,TGTGCCAGCAGCCCGCCGCCGGGACAGGGCCTCTACGAGCAGTACTTC
TRBV30,.,TRBJ2-3,.,CAWRLERTTDTQYF,TGTGCCTGGAGGTTGGAGCGGACCACAGATACGCAGTATTTT
TRBV5-6,TRBD2,TRBJ2-5,.,CASSFLPGGETQYF,TGTGCCAGCAGCTTTTTACCCGGGGGGGAGACCCAGTACTTC